One and the same sample provided the 5 T cell receptor beta chains below, sequenced in a study of technical replicates of blood from a handful of donors. TCRdb keeps only in-frame clones here, not all; method: immunoSEQ multiplex PCR. The table includes around 62,000 clones, about 98% detected once. The sequenced sample consisted of T cells isolated from PBMCs. These receptors were collected from a human donor in good health.

The rearrangement uses TRBV29-1 and TRBJ2-5, with D possibly matching TRBD1 (5 bases). This CDR3 is 16 amino acids long. Trimming removed 4 bases at V and 1 base at J, with 19 bases between. Germline loops: CDR1 SQVTM, CDR2 ANQGSEA. The CDR3 here is CSVVFAYQGTQETQYF. The CDR3 DNA is TGCAGCGTTGTCTTCGCTTACCAGGGTACCCAAGAGACCCAGTACTTC.

This rearrangement joins TRBV27 to TRBJ1-4; no clear D. V lost 5 bases and J 7 bases, leaving 17 bases between the germline ends. Germline loops: CDR1 MNHEY, CDR2 SMNVEV (reference sequence). The CDR3 runs 15 residues. CDR3 in DNA: TGTGCCAGCAGTGCATTCACAATAGACTCTGAAAAACTGTTTTTT. Translation: CASSAFTIDSEKLFF. The whole variable domain, filled in from reference TRBV27 and TRBJ1-4, reads EAQVTQNPRYLITVTGKKLTVTCSQNMNHEYMSWYRQDPGLGLRQIYYSMNVEVTDKGDVPEGYKVSRKEKRNFPLILESPSPNQTSLYFCASSAFTIDSEKLFFGSGTQLSVL.

The J gene is TRBJ1-2, the V gene TRBV5-4; D call uncertain. Germline V lookup: CDR1 SGHNT, CDR2 YYREEE (reference sequence). Trimming removed 3 bases from V and 4 bases from J, with 16 bases in between. CDR3 length: 15 residues. In DNA, the CDR3 is TGTGCCAGCAGCTGGCTCAAAATGCCCATCTATGGCTACACCTTC. Amino acids: CASSWLKMPIYGYTF.

This rearrangement joins TRBV27 to TRBJ2-1; 9 bases line up with TRBD1. This CDR3 contains 14 residues. Germline V CDR1 and CDR2: MNHEY, SMNVEV (reference sequence). V was pared by 6 bases and J by 7 bases, with 7 bases of the junction left unmatched. The CDR3 coding sequence is TGTGCCAGCAGCCCCTATGGGACAGGGAATGAGCAGTTCTTC. Amino acids: CASSPYGTGNEQFF.

V is TRBV6-5 and J is TRBJ1-4, with 8 bases fitting TRBD1. The V gene end was trimmed by 4 bases and the J gene end by 8 bases; junction bases not matched to a gene: 9. CDR3 length: 15 amino acids. Germline V CDR1 and CDR2: MNHEY, SVGAGI. CDR3 DNA: TGTGCCAGCAGTTCCCAGGGGGCCGCGAGGGAAAAACTGTTTTTT. Its protein is CASSSQGAAREKLFF.